The next 15 T cell receptor beta chains were all read from a single sample in a study of T-cell reconstitution after alpha-beta-depleted transplantation in children (dated by TCRdb to 2016 to 2017). The library was produced with PCR. This sample was sequenced with an Illumina HiSeq 2500. Molecular barcoding was employed in the preparation of TCR libraries, with unique molecular identifiers being used to normalize TCRbeta repertoire quantification. TCRdb cleaned the public reads at Q25 with fastp, built clones with MiXCR and kept in-frame beta chains. Rows merge per CDR3 protein into single entries with the most common DNA and genes. The sample data list approximately 400,000 distinct CDR3 sequences, and around 9.9% of these were observed just once. The ten largest clones capture 4.5% to 7% of the sample. Sequences were derived from PBMCs from the stem cell graft donor, sampled from the stem cell graft. These receptors were collected from a human donor who donated a stem cell graft to a child with acute myeloid leukemia.

This clonotype occurred many times. This rearrangement joins TRBV15 to TRBJ2-5; D possibly matches TRBD1 or TRBD2 (6 bases each). The length of the CDR3 is 15 residues. Trimming removed 6 bases at V and 1 base at J, with 15 bases between. Germline V gene lookup returns CDR1 LNHNV and CDR2 YYDKDF (reference sequence). The CDR3 here is CATRRGTFGQETQYF. DNA for the CDR3: TGTGCCACCAGAAGGGGGACTTTTGGCCAAGAGACCCAGTACTTC.

In its sample, this clonotype was seen a few times. This chain connects TRBV5-5 to TRBJ2-7; the match to TRBD1 covers 7 bases. CDR1 is SGHKS and CDR2 is YYEKEE in the germline V gene (reference sequence). This CDR3 spans 14 amino acids. V trimming: 3 bases; J trimming: 3 bases; junction bases outside the gene matches: 6. CDR3 coding DNA: TGTGCCAGCAGCTCCGGGACAGCAAGCTACGAGCAGTACTTC. The encoded protein is CASSSGTASYEQYF.

The chain links TRBV11-2 to TRBJ2-4, with 15 positions matching TRBD2. Per germline, CDR1 SGHAT and CDR2 FQNNGV. V lost 5 bases, J lost 0 bases, and 8 bases stayed unmatched. The CDR3 extends over 19 amino acids. This CDR3 reads CASSPAGTSGRLAKNIQYF. The CDR3 DNA reads TGTGCCAGCAGCCCCGCCGGGACTAGCGGGAGGTTAGCCAAAAACATTCAGTACTTC. Drawing the rest from reference TRBV11-2 and TRBJ2-4, the complete variable domain is EAGVAQSPRYKIIEKRQSVAFWCNPISGHATLYWYQQILGQGPKLLIQFQNNGVVDDSQLPKDRFSAERLKGVDSTLKIQPAKLEDSAVYLCASSPAGTSGRLAKNIQYFGAGTRLSVL.

The J gene is TRBJ2-1, the V gene TRBV12-3 or TRBV12-4; D not certain. The V gene lost 3 bases and the J gene lost 7 bases, with 10 bases spanning the gap. This CDR3 spans 13 amino acids. CDR3 DNA sequence: TGTGCCAGCAGTTTGGGCTATACGAATGAGCAGTTCTTC. This translates into CASSLGYTNEQFF.

The CDR3 region is CASSPGQSEQFF. In DNA form, the CDR3 reads TGTGCCAGCAGCCCAGGACAGAGTGAGCAGTTCTTC. The chain uses TRBV14 and TRBJ2-1; perhaps TRBD1 as D (6 bases). Germline values: CDR1 SGHDN, CDR2 FVKESK. V was pared by 4 bases and J by 9 bases, with 10 bases between. CDR3 size: 12 residues.

Many counts were recorded for this clonotype. CDR3 DNA sequence: TGCGCCAGCAGCTTGGGTAGCGGGAGGGCCGGTTACGAGCAGTACTTC. Translated, it gives CASSLGSGRAGYEQYF. V gene TRBV5-1 combines with J gene TRBJ2-7, with 11 bases matching TRBD2. CDR1 is SGHRS, CDR2 YFSETQ, per germline. The CDR3 runs 16 residues. With 0 bases clipped from V and 4 bases from J, the junction kept 6 bases outside the gene matches.

This clonotype has only a few counts. The rearrangement uses TRBV7-2 and TRBJ1-2; a possible D gene is TRBD1 (5 bases). This CDR3 spans 15 amino acids. Trimming shortened V by 8 bases and J by 0 bases, and 16 bases separated the two germline ends. CDR1 and CDR2 (germline): SGHTA, FQGNSA. CDR3 nucleotides: TGTGCCAGCGGCCCGTCGAGGGGACCTAACTATGGCTACACCTTC. Amino acids: CASGPSRGPNYGYTF.

The chain combines TRBV25-1 with TRBJ2-2; 12 bases match TRBD1. This CDR3 region has 16 residues. Germline lookup yields CDR1 MGHDK and CDR2 SYGVNS. Trimming cost V 4 bases and J 6 bases; bases outside gene matches: 6. The CDR3 DNA reads as TGTGCCAGCAGTGCTCCGGGACAGGGGGCCCCCGGGGAGCTGTTTTTT. It encodes CASSAPGQGAPGELFF.

This clonotype has more than one count but fewer than ten. The chain recombines TRBV5-1 with TRBJ2-7; TRBD2 matches 8 bases. V dropped 4 bases and J dropped 6; count of bases not matched to a gene: 15. Germline V gives CDR1 SGHRS, CDR2 YFSETQ. The CDR3 totals 16 residues. The CDR3 spells CASSPGGDTYGGEQYF. The CDR3 region has the DNA TGCGCCAGCAGCCCGGGAGGGGACACCTACGGTGGCGAGCAGTACTTC.

This chain uses TRBV12-5 with TRBJ2-2; 9 bases line up with TRBD1. The V and J ends lost 4 bases and 0 bases, in that order; junction bases with no gene match: 3. The CDR3 is 16 amino acids. Germline lookup yields CDR1 LGHNT and CDR2 FRNRAP. DNA of the CDR3: TGTGCTAGTGGTTGGGGGACAGGGTCGAACACCGGGGAGCTGTTTTTT. Translation gives CASGWGTGSNTGELFF. The whole variable domain, filled in from reference TRBV12-5 and TRBJ2-2, reads DARVTQTPRHKVTEMGQEVTMRCQPILGHNTVFWYRQTMMQGLELLAYFRNRAPLDDSGMPKDRFSAEMPDATLATLKIQPSEPRDSAVYFCASGWGTGSNTGELFFGEGSRLTVL.

This clonotype was seen ten or more times. The chain has TRBV20-1 and TRBJ2-1; 9 nucleotides align to TRBD2. Per germline, CDR1 DFQATT and CDR2 SNEGSKA (reference sequence). Trimming at V came to 4 bases and at J to 8 bases, leaving 9 bases not matched to a gene. The CDR3 sequence is 14 residues long. The CDR3 bases are TGCAGTGCTAACCCCGGGACTAGCTCACATGAGCAGTTCTTC. Protein: CSANPGTSSHEQFF.

This sequence joins TRBV6-5 and TRBJ1-2; D ambiguous. Germline assignment: CDR1 MNHEY and CDR2 SVGAGI. V shed 0 bases and J shed 0 bases, with 14 bases lying between them. This CDR3 region has 17 residues. The DNA of the CDR3 is TGTGCCAGCAGTTACTCGATCCCGACGGGAGCTAACTATGGCTACACCTTC. This translates into CASSYSIPTGANYGYTF.

This clonotype was detected a few times. This chain uses TRBV5-1 with TRBJ2-2; 7 bases are shared with TRBD1. V lost 5 bases, J lost 0 bases, and 7 bases stayed unmatched. CDR3 length equals 16 residues. Germline CDR1 is SGHRS and CDR2 is YFSETQ. In DNA, the CDR3 is TGCGCCAGCAGGGACTCGACAGGGACGAACACCGGGGAGCTGTTTTTT. It codes for CASRDSTGTNTGELFF.

This clonotype was detected only a few times. V usage is TRBV19 and J usage is TRBJ2-1; D is uncertain. The V gene's germline CDR1 is LNHDA and CDR2 SQIVND (reference sequence). The CDR3 is 13 residues long. Trimming removed 6 bases from V and 3 bases from J, with 9 bases in between. The CDR3 bases are TGTGCCAGTAGAGATGGCGTCTACAATGAGCAGTTCTTC. The encoded protein is CASRDGVYNEQFF.

The V gene is TRBV6-5, the J gene TRBJ1-1, with no clear D. The CDR3 is 16 residues long. V shed 4 bases and J shed 3 bases, with 18 bases lying between them. Germline values: CDR1 MNHEY, CDR2 SVGAGI. The DNA for the CDR3 is TGTGCCAGCAGTTCCGTGGGCTTCACCGGACACACTGAAGCTTTCTTT. Its protein product is CASSSVGFTGHTEAFF.